The present T cell receptor beta chain was sequenced within a study of tumor and adjacent non-tumor tissue in lung cancer. At the level of the study: Histology: around 13 adenocarcinoma, a couple of squamous cell carcinoma, 1 small cell lung cancer. Aged about 31 to 85 years, patients included 10 men and about 5 women with stage I to III disease. Findings and limits, study-wide: Top 100 clones took a larger repertoire share in normal lung. Significantly higher TCR diversity was found in tumor than normal lung.

Three rounds of nested PCR, following a modified ARM-PCR protocol, produced the TCRbeta library. TCRdb re-analysed the multiplex PCR reads in MiXCR, keeping a single row per CDR3 protein. This table has some 80,000 distinct CDR3 sequences, less than 85% appearing once. No cell sorting was done before RNA was extracted from the tissue. Distant lung tissue was collected more than 3 cm away from the tumor edge. The CDR3 totals 17 residues. From germline, CDR1 is KGHDR and CDR2 SFDVKD. The V segment lost 5 bases and the J segment 7 bases; nucleotides outside the gene matches: 10. A remark on this clonotype: Its matching antigen is unknown.

The sequenced material came from distant non-tumor lung tissue. The receptor was isolated from a man aged 65 to 85 with non-small cell lung cancer. The V and J genes are TRBV24-1 and TRBJ2-1; 13 bases agree with TRBD2. The CDR3 DNA reads TGTGCCACCAGTGCCCAGACCGGGACTAGCGGGACTAATGAGCAGTTCTTC. Encoded protein: CATSAQTGTSGTNEQFF.